A selection of T cell receptor beta chains follows, all from one sample in a study of Ad26.COV2.S vaccination and SARS-CoV-2 variants. Some clones are missing from TCRdb's copy, which holds only in-frame ones; the method was immunoSEQ multiplex PCR. The data show 500,000 or so clones, with approximately 89% seen just once and just over 2.5% held by the top ten. The specimen comprised peripheral blood, sampled in a trial of Ad26.COV2.S vaccine versus placebo. These receptors originate from a person between 18 and 59 years old who received the Ad26.COV2.S COVID-19 vaccine or a placebo. Each CDR3 is given with its conserved first and last residue. D genes are given only for firm matches. Rows may omit the clone size; those that give it use once, few, many or a size class.

J gene | clone size | D gene | V gene | CDR3 protein | CDR3 DNA
TRBJ2-3 | few | . | TRBV7-9 | CASSSPYTQYF | TGTGCCAGCAGCTCCCCATATACGCAGTATTTT
TRBJ2-7 | once | . | TRBV6-1 | CASSDRPIQGEQYF | TGTGCCAGCAGTGACCGACCTATACAGGGCGAGCAGTACTTC
TRBJ2-1 | . | TRBD2 | TRBV13 | CASSLLAGGNNEQFF | TGTGCCAGCAGCCTACTAGCGGGAGGAAACAATGAGCAGTTCTTC
TRBJ2-7 | . | TRBD1 | TRBV6-2/TRBV6-3 | CASSYSFSTGKYEQYF | TGTGCCAGCAGTTACTCGTTTTCGACAGGGAAATACGAGCAGTACTTC
TRBJ1-5 | . | . | TRBV16 | CASSQLPPEGNQPQHF | TGTGCCAGCAGCCAATTGCCACCTGAGGGCAATCAGCCCCAGCATTTT
TRBJ1-2 | . | . | TRBV28 | CASSMRMYGYTF | TGTGCCAGCAGTATGAGGATGTATGGCTACACCTTC
TRBJ2-5 | . | TRBD1 | TRBV19 | CASSTGQGVETQYF | TGTGCCAGTAGTACGGGACAGGGGGTAGAGACCCAGTACTTC
TRBJ2-1 | . | TRBD2 | TRBV18 | CASSPMIAGGVEQFF | TGTGCCAGCTCACCAATGATAGCGGGAGGCGTTGAGCAGTTCTTC
TRBJ1-5 | . | . | TRBV6-1 | CASSETNSNQPQHF | TGTGCCAGCAGTGAAACAAATAGCAATCAGCCCCAGCATTTT
TRBJ2-1 | . | . | TRBV7-3 | CASSQMTGTYYNEQFF | TGTGCCAGCAGCCAGATGACCGGGACTTACTACAATGAGCAGTTCTTC